What follows are 18 T cell receptor beta chains derived from one specimen sequenced in a study of shared clonotypes between healthy human individuals. Sequencing used immunoSEQ multiplex PCR; TCRdb keeps in-frame clones, though not all of them. Among 2 million to 2.5 million clones, 95% were seen once, and the ten largest hold roughly 0.13%. The specimen sequenced was naive CD4+ T cells sorted from blood. The subset was: CD45RA+ positively selected. These receptors were obtained from a man aged 18 to 29 in good health.

The J gene is TRBJ1-2, the V gene TRBV6-5; 11 positions agree with TRBD1. V was pared by 2 bases and J by 7 bases, with 6 bases of the junction left unmatched. CDR1 and CDR2 (germline): MNHEY, SVGAGI. This CDR3 comprises 15 residues. DNA of the CDR3: TGTGCCAGCAGTTACACACGGGACAGGGGGGCTGGCTACACCTTC. Translated: CASSYTRDRGAGYTF.

The rearrangement joins TRBV5-1 to TRBJ1-3, with D unresolved. This CDR3 is built from 14 residues. The ends were cut back, 5 bases at V and 0 bases at J, with 9 bases in the middle. Germline CDR1 SGHRS, CDR2 YFSETQ. The CDR3 nucleotides read TGCGCCAGCAGTCCGGGGAACTCTGGAAACACCATATATTTT. The encoded protein is CASSPGNSGNTIYF.

Remarks on this clone: This same CDR3 is encoded by further DNA sequences in the sample. The rearrangement uses TRBV7-2 and TRBJ2-2; D call uncertain. V shed 2 bases and J shed 0 bases, with 7 bases lying between them. The CDR3 length is 15 residues. CDR1 and CDR2 (germline): SGHTA, FQGNSA. CDR3 residues: CASSLRLANTGELFF. The CDR3 DNA reads as TGTGCCAGCAGCTTAAGACTCGCGAACACCGGGGAGCTGTTTTTT.

V usage is TRBV13 and J usage is TRBJ2-7, with 7 bases that match TRBD1. This CDR3 has 14 amino acids. The J segment lost 2 bases and the V segment lost 5 bases, leaving 6 bases of the junction unmatched. Germline values: CDR1 PRHDT, CDR2 FYEKMQ (reference sequence). CDR3 in DNA: TGTGCCAGCAGCGTCGACAGGGACCCCTACGAGCAGTACTTC. Translating it yields CASSVDRDPYEQYF.

The rearrangement links TRBV7-2 to TRBJ1-2; D possibly corresponds to TRBD1 (5 bases). The V end was cut by 0 bases, the J end by 5 bases, with 10 bases between. The CDR3 loop spans 14 amino acids. CDR1 is SGHTA, CDR2 FQGNSA, per germline. CDR3 coding DNA: TGTGCCAGCAGCTTAGCGCGGGGGATTTATGGCTACACCTTC. Its protein product is CASSLARGIYGYTF.

This clone was counted once. V is TRBV5-6 and J is TRBJ1-2; no definite D call. The CDR3 is made up of 12 amino acids. Trimming took 1 base from V and 8 from J, leaving 9 bases between them. Germline CDR1 SGHDT, CDR2 YYEEEE. Here the CDR3 reads CASSLSRVGYTF. In DNA, the CDR3 is TGTGCCAGCAGCTTGTCTAGGGTCGGCTACACCTTC.

This chain uses TRBV10-3 with TRBJ2-5; D gene unclear. The CDR3 sequence is 13 residues long. From germline, CDR1 is ENHRY and CDR2 SYGVKD. Trimming took 0 bases from V and 4 from J, leaving 6 bases between them. CDR3 amino acids: CAISESIIETQYF. In DNA form, the CDR3 reads TGTGCCATCAGTGAGTCGATAATAGAGACCCAGTACTTC.

The chain carries TRBV5-1 and TRBJ1-1; 7 bases are shared with TRBD1. Germline assignment: CDR1 SGHRS and CDR2 YFSETQ. The CDR3 loop spans 14 amino acids. Unmatched junction bases numbered 4, after V lost 3 bases and J lost 2 bases. DNA for the CDR3: TGCGCCAGCAGCTCGGGACAGATAAACACTGAAGCTTTCTTT. As protein: CASSSGQINTEAFF.

V is TRBV19 and J is TRBJ2-7; TRBD2 agrees at 8 bases. V was pared by 3 bases and J by 7 bases, with 11 bases of the junction left unmatched. CDR3 length: 15 amino acids. Germline V gene sequence: CDR1 LNHDA, CDR2 SQIVND (reference sequence). CDR3 DNA sequence: TGTGCCAGTAGTATTGTTGCGGGAGGTGCCGGGGAGCAGTACTTC. Its protein product is CASSIVAGGAGEQYF.

In this sample, this clone turned up a few times. The chain is built from TRBV19 and TRBJ1-2; TRBD1 is a possible D gene (6 bases). Germline CDR1 and CDR2: LNHDA and SQIVND (reference sequence). CDR3 length: 16 amino acids. V lost 7 bases to trimming and J lost 0 bases, with 18 bases between them. In DNA, the CDR3 is TGTGCCAGTACCCCTGGGCCAGGGGAAGCTAACTATGGCTACACCTTC. It yields the protein CASTPGPGEANYGYTF.

The chain couples TRBV5-6 to TRBJ2-3; unclear D gene. CDR3 length equals 13 residues. Germline CDR1 and CDR2: SGHDT and YYEEEE. Between the trimmed V and J ends, which lost 1 base and 3 bases, there was a span of 6 bases. As DNA, the CDR3 is TGTGCCAGCAGCTTGACTTGGACAGATACGCAGTATTTT. Amino acid sequence: CASSLTWTDTQYF.

V and J are TRBV2 and TRBJ2-3; D remains ambiguous. The CDR3 runs to 14 residues. Germline loops: CDR1 SNHLY, CDR2 FYNNEI. V lost 4 bases and J 4 bases, leaving 12 bases between the germline ends. The CDR3 region has the DNA TGTGCCAGCAGTGGCGAATTGACTTCAGATACGCAGTATTTT. Its protein product is CASSGELTSDTQYF.

This rearrangement joins TRBV12-1 to TRBJ2-3; the D call TRBD2 from the table was never checked on the DNA. TRBV12-1 is shown as a pseudogene. The CDR3 is made up of 18 amino acids. In DNA form, the CDR3 reads TGTGCCAGCAGCGTTACTTCCGGGACTAGCGGCTTCACAGATACGCAGTATTTT. Translated, it gives CASSVTSGTSGFTDTQYF.

With regard to this clone: The sample has other DNA sequences that encode this CDR3 too. The V and J genes are TRBV5-1 and TRBJ1-5, with TRBD1 as a possible D gene (5 bases). V was cut by 1 base and J by 1 base, with 9 bases left in between. This CDR3 is built from 15 residues. Germline values: CDR1 SGHRS, CDR2 YFSETQ. CDR3 bases: TGCGCCAGCAGCTTGCTCGGGGACAGCAATCAGCCCCAGCATTTT. This gives the protein CASSLLGDSNQPQHF.

This chain connects TRBV6-6 to TRBJ2-7, with 12 nucleotides matching TRBD2. Germline CDR1 MNHNY, CDR2 SVGAGI (reference sequence). CDR3 length equals 16 residues. V gave up 4 bases and J gave up 3 bases; unmatched junction bases: 7. CDR3 in DNA: TGTGCCAGCAGTTCATCGATGACTAGCGGGGGCTACGAGCAGTACTTC. This codes for CASSSSMTSGGYEQYF.

The chain joins TRBV5-1 to TRBJ1-4; D not resolved. Germline-derived CDR1 and CDR2 are SGHRS and YFSETQ. Trimming stripped 0 bases from V and 6 bases from J, with 15 bases between. The CDR3 is 16 amino acids. The CDR3 is CASSLEHGGGYEKLFF. CDR3 DNA sequence: TGCGCCAGCAGCTTGGAGCACGGAGGAGGTTATGAAAAACTGTTTTTT.

As to this clone: The sample has other DNA sequences that encode this CDR3 too. The CDR3 sequence is CAWSVTGGYEQYF. Written as DNA, the CDR3 is TGTGCCTGGAGTGTGACAGGGGGCTACGAGCAGTACTTC. The V and J genes are TRBV30 and TRBJ2-7; 9 positions match TRBD1. V shed 0 bases, J shed 3 bases, and the junction held 0 bases outside the gene matches. The CDR3 covers 13 residues. CDR1 and CDR2 from the germline V gene are GTSNPN and SVGIG (reference sequence).

The V and J genes are TRBV6-1 and TRBJ2-4; D may be TRBD1 or TRBD2 (5 bases each). Trimming cost V 6 bases and J 1 base, with 13 bases left between them. CDR1 and CDR2 from the germline V gene are MNHNS and SASEGT. The CDR3 is 15 residues long. The CDR3 nucleotides are TGTGCCAGCAGCGGATGGGGGTCGGCCAAAAACATTCAGTACTTC. This sequence encodes CASSGWGSAKNIQYF.